The source of this T cell receptor beta chain is a study of blood T cell repertoires in COVID-19. Study background: The United States, Italy and Spain supplied acute and convalescent COVID-19 samples. T cells, B-cell-depleted T cells, or PBMCs provided the cDNA or gDNA that served as material.

Authors' processing steps: Nucleated cell number was recorded as an estimate derived from reference gene primer amplification. The repertoire was sequenced with immunoSEQ multiplex PCR; TCRdb's copy has only in-frame clones and lacks some. From that table come the V and J calls and clone size; the DNA was used to work out D and trimming. Of more than 130,000 clones in the sample, approximately 80% are singletons; the top ten hold just under 9%. With 6 bases removed from V and 0 bases from J, the gap between germline ends came to 12 bases. The CDR3 sequence is 15 residues long. Germline V gene lookup returns CDR1 KGHSH and CDR2 LQKENI.

This chain joins TRBV18 and TRBJ2-1, with D perhaps TRBD1 (7 bases). The TCR comes from a woman aged 80 or over in a cohort sampled during active or convalescent COVID-19. The sample consisted of peripheral blood. CDR3 nucleotides: TGTGCCAGCTCCCAGGGGGGAGGCTCCTACAATGAGCAGTTCTTC. This encodes CASSQGGGSYNEQFF. Looking up the rest from reference TRBV18 and TRBJ2-1 gives the full variable domain: NAGVMQNPRHLVRRRGQEARLRCSPMKGHSHVYWYRQLPEEGLKFMVYLQKENIIDESGMPKERFSAEFPKEGPSILRIQQVVRGDSAAYFCASSQGGGSYNEQFFGPGTRLTVL.